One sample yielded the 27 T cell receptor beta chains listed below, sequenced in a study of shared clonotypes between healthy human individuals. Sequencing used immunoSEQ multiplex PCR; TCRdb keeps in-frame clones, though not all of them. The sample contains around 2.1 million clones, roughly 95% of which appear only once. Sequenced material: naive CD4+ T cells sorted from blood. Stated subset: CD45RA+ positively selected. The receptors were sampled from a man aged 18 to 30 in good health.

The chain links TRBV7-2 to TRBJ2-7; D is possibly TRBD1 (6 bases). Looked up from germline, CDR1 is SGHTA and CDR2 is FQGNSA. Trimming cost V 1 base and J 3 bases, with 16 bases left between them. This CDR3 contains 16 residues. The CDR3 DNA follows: TGTGCCAGCAGCTTAGTACAGGGTAAAGGTGGCTACGAGCAGTACTTC. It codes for CASSLVQGKGGYEQYF.

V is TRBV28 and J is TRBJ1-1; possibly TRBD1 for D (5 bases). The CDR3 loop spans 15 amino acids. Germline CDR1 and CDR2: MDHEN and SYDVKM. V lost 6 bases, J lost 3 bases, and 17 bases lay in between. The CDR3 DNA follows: TGTGCCAGCAGCCCCTGGGGGAATATCTACACTGAAGCTTTCTTT. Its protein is CASSPWGNIYTEAFF.

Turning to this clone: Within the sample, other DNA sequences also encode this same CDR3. For the CDR3, the DNA is TGTGCCAGCAGTGCGGGCCCGGGGCAGCCCCAGCATTTT. This codes for CASSAGPGQPQHF. This chain connects TRBV2 to TRBJ1-5; D unclear. V dropped 4 bases and J dropped 7 bases, with 11 bases sitting between them. Germline V lookup: CDR1 SNHLY, CDR2 FYNNEI. This CDR3 is 13 amino acids long.

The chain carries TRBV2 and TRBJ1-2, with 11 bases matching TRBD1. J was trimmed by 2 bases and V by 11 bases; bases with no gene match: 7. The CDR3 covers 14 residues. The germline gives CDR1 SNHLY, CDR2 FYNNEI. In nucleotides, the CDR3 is TGTGCCGGGGGAGGGACAGGGGGAAACTATGGCTACACCTTC. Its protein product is CAGGGTGGNYGYTF.

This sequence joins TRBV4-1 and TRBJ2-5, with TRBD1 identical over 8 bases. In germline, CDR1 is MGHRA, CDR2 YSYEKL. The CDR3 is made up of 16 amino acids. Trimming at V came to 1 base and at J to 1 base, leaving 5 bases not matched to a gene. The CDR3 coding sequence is TGCGCCAGCAGCCAAGTTTCGGGACAGGTCCAAGAGACCCAGTACTTC. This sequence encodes CASSQVSGQVQETQYF.

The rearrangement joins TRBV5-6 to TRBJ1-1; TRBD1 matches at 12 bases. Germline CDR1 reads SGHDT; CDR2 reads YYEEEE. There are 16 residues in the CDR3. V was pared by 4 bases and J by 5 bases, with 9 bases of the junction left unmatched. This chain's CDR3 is CASSVPGQGAGTEAFF. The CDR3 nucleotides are TGTGCCAGCAGCGTCCCGGGACAGGGGGCGGGGACTGAAGCTTTCTTT. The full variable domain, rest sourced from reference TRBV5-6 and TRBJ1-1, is DAGVTQSPTHLIKTRGQQVTLRCSPKSGHDTVSWYQQALGQGPQFIFQYYEEEERQRGNFPDRFSGHQFPNYSSELNVNALLLGDSALYLCASSVPGQGAGTEAFFGQGTRLTVV.

The CDR3 spells CASSQDIPGHEQYF. DNA for the CDR3: TGCGCCAGCAGCCAGGACATCCCCGGCCACGAGCAGTACTTC. This chain uses TRBV4-3 with TRBJ2-7; D may be TRBD1 (5 bases). CDR3 length equals 14 residues. The V end lost 3 bases, the J end lost 5 bases, and 14 bases lay between the germline ends. CDR1 LGHNA and CDR2 YSLEER come from the germline V gene.

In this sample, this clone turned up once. The CDR3 is CASSLPGSYGYTF. As DNA, the CDR3 is TGTGCCAGCAGCCTACCGGGGAGCTATGGCTACACCTTC. V usage is TRBV5-6 and J usage is TRBJ1-2, with unresolved D. Germline V lookup: CDR1 SGHDT, CDR2 YYEEEE. V was pared by 4 bases and J by 4 bases, with 11 bases between. The CDR3 is 13 amino acids. The variable domain in full, with the rest retrieved from reference TRBV5-6 and TRBJ1-2, is DAGVTQSPTHLIKTRGQQVTLRCSPKSGHDTVSWYQQALGQGPQFIFQYYEEEERQRGNFPDRFSGHQFPNYSSELNVNALLLGDSALYLCASSLPGSYGYTFGSGTRLTVV.

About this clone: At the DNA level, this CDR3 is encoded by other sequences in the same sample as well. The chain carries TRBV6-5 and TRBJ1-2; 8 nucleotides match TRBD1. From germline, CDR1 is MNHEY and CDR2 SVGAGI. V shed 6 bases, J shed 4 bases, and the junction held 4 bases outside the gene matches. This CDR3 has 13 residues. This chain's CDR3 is CASSGQGGYGYTF. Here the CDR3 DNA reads TGTGCCAGCAGCGGACAGGGAGGCTATGGCTACACCTTC.

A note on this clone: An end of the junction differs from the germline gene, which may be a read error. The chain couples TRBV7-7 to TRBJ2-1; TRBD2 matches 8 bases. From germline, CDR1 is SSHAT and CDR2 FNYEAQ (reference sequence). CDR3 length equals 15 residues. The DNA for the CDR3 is TGTGCTAGCAGCTTACGGGCAGCGGGAGTCGTTGAGCAGTTCTTC. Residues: CASSLRAAGVVEQFF.

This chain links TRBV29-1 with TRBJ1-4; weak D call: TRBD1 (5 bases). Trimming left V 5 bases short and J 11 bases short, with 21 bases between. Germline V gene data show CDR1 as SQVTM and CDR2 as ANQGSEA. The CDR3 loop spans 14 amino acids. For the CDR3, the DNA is TGCAGCGTTAATTCGGCCAGCCAGAAGGGGAAACTGTTTTTT. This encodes CSVNSASQKGKLFF.

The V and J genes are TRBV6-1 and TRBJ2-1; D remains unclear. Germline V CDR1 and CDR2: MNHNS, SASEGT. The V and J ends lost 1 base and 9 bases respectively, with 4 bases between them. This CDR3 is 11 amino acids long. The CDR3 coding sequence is TGTGCCAGCAGTGAAGGCCCTGAGCAGTTCTTC. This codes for CASSEGPEQFF.

In DNA, the CDR3 is TGTGCCAGCAGCTCCCCAGGGTTCGAGCAGTACTTC. As protein: CASSSPGFEQYF. This sequence joins TRBV7-2 and TRBJ2-7; D possibly corresponds to TRBD1 (5 bases). The V end was cut by 4 bases, the J end by 6 bases, with 10 bases between. Germline values: CDR1 SGHTA, CDR2 FQGNSA. The CDR3 loop spans 12 amino acids.

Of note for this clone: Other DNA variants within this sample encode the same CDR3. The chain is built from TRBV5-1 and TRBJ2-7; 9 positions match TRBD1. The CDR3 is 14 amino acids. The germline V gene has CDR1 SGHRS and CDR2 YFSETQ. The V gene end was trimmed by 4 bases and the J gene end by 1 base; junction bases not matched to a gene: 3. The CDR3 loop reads CASSSGTGSYEQYF. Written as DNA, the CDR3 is TGCGCCAGCAGCAGCGGGACAGGGTCCTACGAGCAGTACTTC.

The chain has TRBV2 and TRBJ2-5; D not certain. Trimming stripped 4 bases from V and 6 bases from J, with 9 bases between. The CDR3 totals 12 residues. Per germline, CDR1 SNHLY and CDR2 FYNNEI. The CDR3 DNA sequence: TGTGCCAGCAGTGTAGGTCTTCAGACCCAGTACTTC. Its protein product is CASSVGLQTQYF. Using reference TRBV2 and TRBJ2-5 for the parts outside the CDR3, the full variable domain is EPEVTQTPSHQVTQMGQEVILRCVPISNHLYFYWYRQILGQKVEFLVSFYNNEISEKSEIFDDQFSVERPDGSNFTLKIRSTKLEDSAMYFCASSVGLQTQYFGPGTRLLVL.

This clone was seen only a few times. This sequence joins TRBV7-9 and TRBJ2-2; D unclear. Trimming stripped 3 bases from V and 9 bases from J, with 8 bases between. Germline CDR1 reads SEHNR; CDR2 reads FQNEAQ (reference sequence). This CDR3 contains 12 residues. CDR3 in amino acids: CASSFSNWELFF. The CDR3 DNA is TGTGCCAGCAGCTTTTCTAACTGGGAGCTGTTTTTT.

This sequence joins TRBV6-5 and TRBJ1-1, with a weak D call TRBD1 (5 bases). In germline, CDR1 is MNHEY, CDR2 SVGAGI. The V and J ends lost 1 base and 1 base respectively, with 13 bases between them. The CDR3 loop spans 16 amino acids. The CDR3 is CASSYFFDRWNTEAFF. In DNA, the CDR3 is TGTGCCAGCAGTTACTTCTTTGACAGATGGAACACTGAAGCTTTCTTT.

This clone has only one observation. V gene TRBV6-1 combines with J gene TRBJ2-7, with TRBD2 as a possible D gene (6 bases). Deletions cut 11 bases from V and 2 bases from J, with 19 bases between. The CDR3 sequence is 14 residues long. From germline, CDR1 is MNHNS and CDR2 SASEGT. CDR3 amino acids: CACYRGSLPYEQYF. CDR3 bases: TGTGCCTGTTACCGGGGGTCCCTTCCCTACGAGCAGTACTTC.

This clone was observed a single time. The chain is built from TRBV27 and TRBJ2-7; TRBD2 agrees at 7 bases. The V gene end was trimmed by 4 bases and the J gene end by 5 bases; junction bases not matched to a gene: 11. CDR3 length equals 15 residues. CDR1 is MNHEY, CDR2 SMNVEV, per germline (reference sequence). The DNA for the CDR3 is TGTGCCAGCAGTTCCCCCCGGGCGGGAGAGGACGAGCAGTACTTC. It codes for CASSSPRAGEDEQYF.

Here the CDR3 reads CASSEHPGYTF. Written as DNA, the CDR3 is TGTGCCAGCAGTGAACATCCGGGCTACACCTTC. This chain connects TRBV6-1 to TRBJ1-2; D gene uncertain. V was trimmed by 2 bases and J by 8 bases, leaving 6 bases between them. Germline assignment: CDR1 MNHNS and CDR2 SASEGT. This CDR3 comprises 11 residues.

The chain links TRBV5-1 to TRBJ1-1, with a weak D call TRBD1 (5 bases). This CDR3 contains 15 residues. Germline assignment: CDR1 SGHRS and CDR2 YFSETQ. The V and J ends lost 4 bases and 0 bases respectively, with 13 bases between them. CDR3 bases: TGCGCCAGCAGCAAGGGGACTTGGATGAACACTGAAGCTTTCTTT. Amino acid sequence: CASSKGTWMNTEAFF.

The CDR3 sequence is CAISESGRGPGELFF. CDR3 sequence (DNA): TGTGCCATCAGTGAGTCGGGCAGGGGGCCCGGGGAGCTGTTTTTT. This chain links TRBV10-3 with TRBJ2-2, with 8 bases aligning to TRBD1. Trimming at V came to 0 bases and at J to 6 bases, leaving 3 bases not matched to a gene. The CDR3 is 15 amino acids. Germline V lookup: CDR1 ENHRY, CDR2 SYGVKD.

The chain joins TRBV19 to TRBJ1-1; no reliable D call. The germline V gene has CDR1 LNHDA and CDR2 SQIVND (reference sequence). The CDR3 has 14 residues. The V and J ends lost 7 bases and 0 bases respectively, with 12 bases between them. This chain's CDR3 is CASNWVNMNTEAFF. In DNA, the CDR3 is TGTGCCAGTAATTGGGTCAATATGAACACTGAAGCTTTCTTT. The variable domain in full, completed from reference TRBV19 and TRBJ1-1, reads DGGITQSPKYLFRKEGQNVTLSCEQNLNHDAMYWYRQDPGQGLRLIYYSQIVNDFQKGDIAEGYSVSREKKESFPLTVTSAQKNPTAFYLCASNWVNMNTEAFFGQGTRLTVV.

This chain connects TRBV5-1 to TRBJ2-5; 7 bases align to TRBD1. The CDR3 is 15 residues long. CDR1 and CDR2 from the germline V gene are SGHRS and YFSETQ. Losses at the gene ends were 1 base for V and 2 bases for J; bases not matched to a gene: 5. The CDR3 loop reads CASSLHGDRQETQYF. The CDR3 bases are TGCGCCAGCAGCTTGCATGGGGACAGACAAGAGACCCAGTACTTC.

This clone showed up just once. The CDR3 loop is CASSLAGPSGNEQFF. CDR3 DNA: TGTGCCAGCAGCTTAGCGGGACCCTCGGGGAATGAGCAGTTCTTC. This chain uses TRBV5-4 with TRBJ2-1, with TRBD2 matching 7 bases. The CDR3 spans 15 residues. V lost 2 bases, J lost 7 bases, and 9 bases stayed unmatched. Germline V gene sequence: CDR1 SGHNT, CDR2 YYREEE (reference sequence).

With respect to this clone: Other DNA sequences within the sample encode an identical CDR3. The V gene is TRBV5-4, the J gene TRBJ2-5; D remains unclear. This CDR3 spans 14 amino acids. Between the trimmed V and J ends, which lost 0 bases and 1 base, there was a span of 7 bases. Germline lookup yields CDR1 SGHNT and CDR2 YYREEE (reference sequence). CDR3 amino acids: CASSLGPPQETQYF. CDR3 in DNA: TGTGCCAGCAGCTTGGGTCCCCCCCAAGAGACCCAGTACTTC.

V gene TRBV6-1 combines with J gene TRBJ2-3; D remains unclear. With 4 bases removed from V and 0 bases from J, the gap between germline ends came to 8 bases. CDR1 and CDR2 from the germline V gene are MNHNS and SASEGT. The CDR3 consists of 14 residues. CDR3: CASSADGSTDTQYF. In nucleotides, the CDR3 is TGTGCCAGCAGTGCGGACGGAAGCACAGATACGCAGTATTTT.